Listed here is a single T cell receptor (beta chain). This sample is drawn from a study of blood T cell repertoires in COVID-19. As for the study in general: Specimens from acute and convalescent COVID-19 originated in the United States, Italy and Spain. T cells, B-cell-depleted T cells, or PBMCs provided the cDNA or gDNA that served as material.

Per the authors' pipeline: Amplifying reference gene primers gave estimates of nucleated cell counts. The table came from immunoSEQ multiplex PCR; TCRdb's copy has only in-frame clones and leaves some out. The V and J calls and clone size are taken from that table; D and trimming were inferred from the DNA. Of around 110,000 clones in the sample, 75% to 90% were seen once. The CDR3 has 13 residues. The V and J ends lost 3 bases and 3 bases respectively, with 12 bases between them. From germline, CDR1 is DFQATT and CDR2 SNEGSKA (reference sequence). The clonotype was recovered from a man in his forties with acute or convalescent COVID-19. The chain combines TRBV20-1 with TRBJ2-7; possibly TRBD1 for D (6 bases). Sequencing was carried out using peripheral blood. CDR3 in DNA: TGCAGTGCTAGTTTCCCAGGGGACTACGAGCAGTACTTC. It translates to CSASFPGDYEQYF.